The 31 T cell receptor beta chains below were found in one sample sequenced in a study of blood T cell repertoires in COVID-19 (TCRdb year 2020). Library preparation used the immunoSEQ multiplex PCR assay. TCRdb stores this immuneACCESS table with in-frame sequences only. Part of the clones is absent; in the studies checked, under half of the shortfall reflects unresolved V genes, and no reason is known for the rest. The table for this sample lists 250,000 to 350,000 clones; nearly 90% of them were counted only once. Approximately 2.9% of the sample belongs to the ten largest clones. What was sequenced was PBMCs or T cells enriched from blood (not recorded which). These receptors all come from a woman between 50 and 59 years old who had been exposed to COVID-19.

The genes are TRBV3-1 (or the pseudogene TRBV3-2) and TRBJ1-5, with TRBD1 identical over 7 bases. Germline V lookup: CDR1 LGHDT, CDR2 YNNKEL (reference sequence). This CDR3 has 16 amino acids. The J segment lost 3 bases and the V segment lost 2 bases, leaving 7 bases of the junction unmatched. The CDR3, as DNA: TGTGCCAGCAGCCAAAGAGGAGGACAGGACAATCAGCCCCAGCATTTT. Encoded protein: CASSQRGGQDNQPQHF.

The genes are TRBV28 and TRBJ1-5, with D tentatively TRBD1 (5 bases). Looked up from germline, CDR1 is MDHEN and CDR2 is SYDVKM. Trimming removed 5 bases at V and 3 bases at J, with 17 bases between. The CDR3 has 16 residues. CDR3 DNA: TGTGCCAGCAGTCCGATAAGGGGAAGGATCAATCAGCCCCAGCATTTT. Translating it yields CASSPIRGRINQPQHF.

The chain employs TRBV25-1 and TRBJ1-2; tentatively, D is TRBD1 (6 bases). V was trimmed by 7 bases and J by 6 bases, leaving 21 bases between them. This CDR3 contains 15 residues. Germline lookup yields CDR1 MGHDK and CDR2 SYGVNS. CDR3 sequence (DNA): TGTGCCAGCACCAAAAATGCGGGGGCAGGGGATGGCTACACCTTC. It codes for CASTKNAGAGDGYTF.

The rearrangement links TRBV2 to TRBJ2-5; TRBD2 agrees at 8 bases. There are 15 residues in the CDR3. J was trimmed by 3 bases and V by 2 bases; bases with no gene match: 5. Per the germline V gene, CDR1 is SNHLY and CDR2 is FYNNEI. DNA of the CDR3: TGTGCCAGCAGTGAATCAGCCGGGGGGGAAGAGACCCAGTACTTC. The encoded protein is CASSESAGGEETQYF.

This clone has just one count. The chain employs TRBV18 and TRBJ1-1, with D uncertain. Trimming shortened V by 2 bases and J by 8 bases, and 15 bases separated the two germline ends. CDR3 length: 14 residues. Per germline, CDR1 KGHSH and CDR2 LQKENI. CDR3 region: CASSPSKGVGEAFF. The CDR3 DNA is TGTGCCAGCTCACCATCTAAGGGAGTAGGGGAAGCTTTCTTT.

This clone was observed a handful of times. The chain uses TRBV5-1 and TRBJ2-2; TRBD1 matches at 9 bases. The CDR3 totals 16 residues. Germline V CDR1 and CDR2: SGHRS, YFSETQ. With 1 base clipped from V and 6 bases from J, the junction kept 7 bases outside the gene matches. The DNA for the CDR3 is TGCGCCAGCAGCTTGATGGGACAGGGCCTCTCCGGGGAGCTGTTTTTT. Residues: CASSLMGQGLSGELFF.

V usage is TRBV19 and J usage is TRBJ2-3; TRBD2 aligns across 7 bases. The CDR3 consists of 17 residues. The germline V gene has CDR1 LNHDA and CDR2 SQIVND (reference sequence). Losses at the gene ends were 5 bases for V and 4 bases for J; bases not matched to a gene: 15. DNA of the CDR3: TGTGCCAGTAGTTTAACCTCCGGGACCAGCGGGGCAGATACGCAGTATTTT. Its translation is CASSLTSGTSGADTQYF.

The chain recombines TRBV28 with TRBJ2-7, with D perhaps matching TRBD2 (5 bases). V was trimmed by 6 bases and J by 4 bases, leaving 16 bases between them. The CDR3 is made up of 14 amino acids. In germline, CDR1 is MDHEN, CDR2 SYDVKM. The CDR3: CASSLATGRYEQYF. The CDR3 DNA is TGTGCCAGCAGCCTCGCAACGGGGAGATACGAGCAGTACTTC.

The CDR3 sequence is CASSYGLIYEQYF. The CDR3 DNA reads as TGTGCCAGCAGTTACGGACTCATCTACGAGCAGTACTTC. The rearrangement links TRBV27 to TRBJ2-7, with a possible D match to TRBD2 (5 bases). The germline V and J ends were trimmed by 4 bases and 3 bases, with 10 bases remaining between them. Per germline, CDR1 MNHEY and CDR2 SMNVEV (reference sequence). The CDR3 extends over 13 amino acids.

The V and J genes are TRBV5-1 and TRBJ2-5, with TRBD1 identical over 9 bases. CDR3 size: 15 residues. Trimming cost V 4 bases and J 4 bases; bases outside gene matches: 8. Per germline, CDR1 SGHRS and CDR2 YFSETQ. CDR3 in amino acids: CASSPYRGHRETQYF. In nucleotides, the CDR3 is TGCGCCAGCAGCCCGTACAGGGGGCATCGAGAGACCCAGTACTTC.

The chain recombines TRBV7-2 with TRBJ1-6; D unclear. The CDR3 is 17 residues long. V was shortened by 0 bases and J by 0 bases, with 9 bases between the two germline ends. Germline V gives CDR1 SGHTA, CDR2 FQGNSA. CDR3 DNA: TGTGCCAGCAGCTTAGCCAGGAGGAACTCCTATAATTCACCCCTCCACTTT. Translation gives CASSLARRNSYNSPLHF.

About this clone itself: Other DNA sequences in this sample translate to the same CDR3. V is TRBV6-5 and J is TRBJ2-7, with 10 bases aligning to TRBD1. The CDR3 runs to 13 residues. CDR1 is MNHEY and CDR2 is SVGAGI in the germline V gene. The J segment lost 4 bases and the V segment lost 6 bases, leaving 3 bases of the junction unmatched. The CDR3 spells CASRPGQGYEQYF. CDR3 in DNA: TGTGCCAGCAGGCCGGGACAGGGGTACGAGCAGTACTTC.

The CDR3 nucleotides are TGTGCCAGCTCACCCGGACAGCCCCGACTACAAGAGACCCAGTACTTC. Translation gives CASSPGQPRLQETQYF. The V gene is TRBV18, the J gene TRBJ2-5, with D possibly being TRBD1 (6 bases). Trimming left V 3 bases short and J 2 bases short, with 16 bases between. Germline lookup yields CDR1 KGHSH and CDR2 LQKENI. The CDR3 contains 16 residues.

This chain uses TRBV28 with TRBJ2-1; D uncertain. The CDR3 is 12 residues long. Germline assignment: CDR1 MDHEN and CDR2 SYDVKM. The germline V and J ends were trimmed by 2 bases and 10 bases, with 9 bases remaining between them. The CDR3 is CASSLQDWEQFF. In nucleotides, the CDR3 is TGTGCCAGCAGTTTACAGGATTGGGAGCAGTTCTTC. Based on the CDR3 plus reference TRBV28 and TRBJ2-1, the full variable domain is DVKVTQSSRYLVKRTGEKVFLECVQDMDHENMFWYRQDPGLGLRLIYFSYDVKMKEKGDIPEGYSVSREKKERFSLILESASTNQTSMYLCASSLQDWEQFFGPGTRLTVL.

V usage is TRBV10-3 and J usage is TRBJ2-3; 7 nucleotides match TRBD2. This CDR3 comprises 12 residues. Germline V gives CDR1 ENHRY, CDR2 SYGVKD. The V and J ends lost 5 bases and 6 bases, in that order; junction bases with no gene match: 2. CDR3 sequence (DNA): TGTGCCATCAGTCCGACTAGCGATACGCAGTATTTT. Amino acid sequence: CAISPTSDTQYF.

J is TRBJ2-5 and V is TRBV7-2, with 15 bases lining up with TRBD2. Trimming removed 4 bases from V and 9 bases from J; junction bases left unmatched: 6. The CDR3 totals 15 residues. CDR1 is SGHTA and CDR2 is FQGNSA in the germline V gene. CDR3 amino acids: CASSSGTSGGKAQYF. Written as DNA, the CDR3 is TGTGCCAGCAGCTCAGGGACTAGCGGGGGGAAGGCCCAGTACTTC.

This clone was seen just once. The chain employs TRBV28 and TRBJ1-2, with unresolved D. This CDR3 has 12 residues. Germline loops: CDR1 MDHEN, CDR2 SYDVKM. The ends were cut back, 3 bases at V and 6 bases at J, with 8 bases in the middle. CDR3 in amino acids: CASSLTLDGYTF. DNA of the CDR3: TGTGCCAGCAGTTTGACACTCGATGGCTACACCTTC.

V is TRBV5-1 and J is TRBJ2-5; TRBD1 matches 8 bases. CDR1 is SGHRS and CDR2 is YFSETQ in the germline V gene. This CDR3 region has 16 residues. J lost 5 bases, V lost 0 bases, and 9 bases had no gene match. CDR3 residues: CASSLVQGAEWETQYF. CDR3 sequence (DNA): TGCGCCAGCAGCTTGGTCCAGGGGGCCGAGTGGGAGACCCAGTACTTC.

CDR3 loop: CASSERQLNGYTF. The CDR3 nucleotides read TGTGCCAGCAGTGAGAGGCAGCTGAATGGCTACACCTTC. The chain joins TRBV2 to TRBJ1-2, with unresolved D. The CDR3 spans 13 residues. Germline-derived CDR1 and CDR2 are SNHLY and FYNNEI. Trimming shortened V by 3 bases and J by 6 bases, and 11 bases separated the two germline ends.

The genes are TRBV19 and TRBJ2-1; D uncertain. The germline V gene encodes CDR1 LNHDA and CDR2 SQIVND (reference sequence). CDR3 length: 15 residues. V was cut by 2 bases and J by 1 base, with 9 bases left in between. The CDR3 coding sequence is TGTGCCAGTAGTATACGCCGAGGATCCTACAATGAGCAGTTCTTC. Its translation: CASSIRRGSYNEQFF.

The rearrangement joins TRBV4-1 to TRBJ1-1, with D uncertain. The CDR3 is 13 residues long. V lost 3 bases to trimming and J lost 0 bases, with 5 bases between them. Germline V gives CDR1 MGHRA, CDR2 YSYEKL. The chain's CDR3 is CASSHNVNTEAFF. Written as DNA, the CDR3 is TGCGCCAGCAGCCATAATGTGAACACTGAAGCTTTCTTT.

This sequence joins TRBV7-9 and TRBJ1-1; no reliable D call. V lost 1 base, J lost 4 bases, and 4 bases lay in between. Germline values: CDR1 SEHNR, CDR2 FQNEAQ (reference sequence). The CDR3 is 12 amino acids. The CDR3, as DNA: TGTGCCAGCAGCTTAGGTAGCACTGAAGCTTTCTTT. The encoded protein is CASSLGSTEAFF.

The J gene is TRBJ1-1, the V gene TRBV7-8; D gene uncertain. The germline V gene encodes CDR1 SGHVS and CDR2 FQNEAQ. V was shortened by 5 bases and J by 7 bases, with 14 bases between the two germline ends. The CDR3 is 13 residues long. This chain's CDR3 is CASSQTPAVEAFF. The DNA for the CDR3 is TGTGCCAGCAGCCAGACTCCGGCCGTTGAAGCTTTCTTT.

The rearrangement links TRBV5-1 to TRBJ2-3, with TRBD2 matching 11 bases. The germline CDR1 and CDR2 sequences are SGHRS and YFSETQ. J was trimmed by 3 bases and V by 1 base; bases with no gene match: 10. The CDR3 consists of 18 residues. In DNA form, the CDR3 reads TGCGCCAGCAGCTTGTGGGGTACTAGCGGGGGAAGAACAGATACGCAGTATTTT. It is translated as CASSLWGTSGGRTDTQYF. Using reference TRBV5-1 and TRBJ2-3 for the parts outside the CDR3, the full variable domain is KAGVTQTPRYLIKTRGQQVTLSCSPISGHRSVSWYQQTPGQGLQFLFEYFSETQRNKGNFPGRFSGRQFSNSRSEMNVSTLELGDSALYLCASSLWGTSGGRTDTQYFGPGTRLTVL.

The chain recombines TRBV27 with TRBJ2-3; maybe TRBD2 (7 bases). The CDR3 consists of 14 residues. The ends were cut back, 11 bases at V and 0 bases at J, with 15 bases in the middle. In germline, CDR1 is MNHEY, CDR2 SMNVEV (reference sequence). CDR3 residues: CAARRGGSTDTQYF. Here the CDR3 DNA reads TGTGCCGCAAGAAGGGGGGGAAGCACAGATACGCAGTATTTT.

This rearrangement joins TRBV5-5 to TRBJ2-1; D is perhaps TRBD2 (7 bases). There are 17 residues in the CDR3. Germline V gives CDR1 SGHKS, CDR2 YYEKEE (reference sequence). V was trimmed by 0 bases and J by 7 bases, leaving 20 bases between them. The CDR3 DNA reads TGTGCCAGCAGCTTGGATCCGGGGGGCACGAGATCGAATGAGCAGTTCTTC. Translation: CASSLDPGGTRSNEQFF.

V is TRBV18 and J is TRBJ1-1; 9 bases are a match to TRBD1. The CDR3 runs 15 residues. Trimming cost V 3 bases and J 5 bases; bases outside gene matches: 7. CDR1 and CDR2 from the germline V gene are KGHSH and LQKENI. Here the CDR3 reads CASSPGTGHGTEAFF. CDR3 coding DNA: TGTGCCAGCTCACCCGGGACAGGGCATGGGACTGAAGCTTTCTTT.

V usage is TRBV19 and J usage is TRBJ1-1; TRBD1 agrees at 7 bases. J gave up 1 base and V 7 bases, and 12 bases lay outside the gene matches. The CDR3 length is 16 residues. The germline gives CDR1 LNHDA, CDR2 SQIVND (reference sequence). The CDR3 sequence: CASTLSRTGGNTEAFF. DNA of the CDR3: TGTGCCAGTACCCTCAGTCGGACAGGTGGGAACACTGAAGCTTTCTTT.

This chain joins TRBV6-5 and TRBJ2-2; D perhaps matches TRBD2 (5 bases). The CDR3 covers 16 residues. From germline, CDR1 is MNHEY and CDR2 SVGAGI. The germline V and J ends were trimmed by 2 bases and 0 bases, with 10 bases remaining between them. CDR3: CASSYGRGANTGELFF. The CDR3 DNA reads TGTGCCAGCAGTTACGGACGGGGAGCGAACACCGGGGAGCTGTTTTTT.

The V call is TRBV20-1, the J call TRBJ1-4; D ambiguous. From germline, CDR1 is DFQATT and CDR2 SNEGSKA (reference sequence). This CDR3 has 14 amino acids. Trimming took off 3 bases at V and 0 bases at J, with 8 bases between the two ends. CDR3 in DNA: TGCAGTGCTAGTCGGGGTGCAACTAATGAAAAACTGTTTTTT. This codes for CSASRGATNEKLFF.

The chain is built from TRBV27 and TRBJ2-2, with 7 bases aligning to TRBD1. The CDR3 is made up of 14 amino acids. V was clipped by 2 bases and J by 5 bases; unmatched bases: 2. CDR1 MNHEY and CDR2 SMNVEV come from the germline V gene (reference sequence). The CDR3 spells CASSLTQGTGELFF. CDR3 bases: TGTGCCAGCAGTTTAACACAGGGGACCGGGGAGCTGTTTTTT.